The sequence of this T cell receptor (beta chain) was determined in a study of human T cells and chemical hapten exposure. This clonotype was counted between two and nine times. J was trimmed by 2 bases and V by 4 bases; bases with no gene match: 9. CDR3 length: 15 residues. The V gene's germline CDR1 is SQVTM and CDR2 ANQGSEA. Specified time point: healthy volunteer bleed at 6 weeks. Total RNA was isolated from whole blood that had not been fractionated. Original analysis: Samples had a median of approximately 89,000 TCRs, ranging roughly 23,224 to 700,000. TCRdb reprocessed the RACE reads via MiXCR and lists one record per CDR3 protein. The V and J calls here are based on TCRdb, not the publication. The sample consists of 70,000 to 95,000 distinct CDR3 sequences, approximately 8.6% of them appearing once.

The chain couples TRBV29-1 to TRBJ2-3; TRBD1 matches at 7 bases. The sequencing input was whole blood. This TCR was recovered from a female donor in good health. Some clones in this sample may be carry-over from other donors' samples. The CDR3 reads CSVVRDSFYTDTQYF. DNA of the CDR3: TGCAGCGTTGTTCGGGACAGTTTTTACACAGATACGCAGTATTTT.